The present T cell receptor (beta chain) was sequenced within a study of shared clonotypes between healthy human individuals. There are 14 residues in the CDR3. Germline CDR1 is LNHDA and CDR2 is SQIVND (reference sequence). Trimming shortened V by 5 bases and J by 1 base, and 11 bases separated the two germline ends. Produced via immunoSEQ multiplex PCR; TCRdb's table is partial and in-frame only. The sample carries around 2.5 million clones, approximately 93% recorded once. The J gene is TRBJ2-5, the V gene TRBV19; no clear D. The clonotype originates from a man between 18 and 29 years old in good health. Some clones in this sample may be carry-over from other donors' samples. Sequenced sample: naive CD4+ T cells from PBMCs. Noted subset: CD45RA+ positively selected. The CDR3 region is CASSPAAVQETQYF. CDR3 in DNA: TGTGCCAGTAGTCCGGCAGCCGTCCAAGAGACCCAGTACTTC.